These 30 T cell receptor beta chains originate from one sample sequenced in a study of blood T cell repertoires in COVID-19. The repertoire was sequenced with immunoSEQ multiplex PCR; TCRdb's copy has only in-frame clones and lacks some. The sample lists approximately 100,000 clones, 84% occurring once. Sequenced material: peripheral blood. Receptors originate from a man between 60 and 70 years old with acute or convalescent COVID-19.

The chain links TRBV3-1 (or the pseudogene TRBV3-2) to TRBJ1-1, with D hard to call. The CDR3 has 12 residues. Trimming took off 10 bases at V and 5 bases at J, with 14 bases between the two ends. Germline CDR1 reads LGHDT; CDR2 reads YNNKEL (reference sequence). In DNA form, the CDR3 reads TGTGCCACAAGGACGGCGGGGACTGAAGCTTTCTTT. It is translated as CATRTAGTEAFF.

The CDR3 loop reads CATSRDQNRLGAVGQPQHF. CDR3 bases: TGTGCCACCAGCAGAGATCAAAACAGGTTGGGGGCGGTAGGTCAGCCCCAGCATTTT. The V and J genes are TRBV15 and TRBJ1-5, with D possibly TRBD1 on 6 matching bases. The CDR3 has 19 residues. Per germline, CDR1 LNHNV and CDR2 YYDKDF (reference sequence). V was clipped by 0 bases and J by 6 bases, with 24 bases between them.

As DNA, the CDR3 is TGCACCAATTACAGGGGGGGAGGCTACACCTTC. It specifies CTNYRGGGYTF. The chain has TRBV20-1 and TRBJ1-2, with 8 bases identical to TRBD1. Germline V gives CDR1 DFQATT, CDR2 SNEGSKA (reference sequence). This CDR3 is built from 11 residues.

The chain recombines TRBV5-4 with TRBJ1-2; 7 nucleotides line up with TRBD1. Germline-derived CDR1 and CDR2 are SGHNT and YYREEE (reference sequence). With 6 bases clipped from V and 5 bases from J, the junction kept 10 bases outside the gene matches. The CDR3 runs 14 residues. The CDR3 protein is CASNSRGRQYGYTF. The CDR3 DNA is TGTGCCAGCAACTCGAGGGGGCGTCAATATGGCTACACCTTC.

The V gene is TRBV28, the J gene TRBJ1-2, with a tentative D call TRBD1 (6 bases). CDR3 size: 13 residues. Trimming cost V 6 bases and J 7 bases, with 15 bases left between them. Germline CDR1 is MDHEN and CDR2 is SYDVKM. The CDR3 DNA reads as TGTGCCAGCAGCGCGGACAGAGGAGGTGGCTACACCTTC. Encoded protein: CASSADRGGGYTF.

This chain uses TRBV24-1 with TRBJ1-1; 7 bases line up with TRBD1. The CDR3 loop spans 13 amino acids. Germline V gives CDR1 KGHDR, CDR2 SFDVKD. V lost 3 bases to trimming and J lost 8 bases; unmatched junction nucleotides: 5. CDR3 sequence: CATSDPQGKEAFF. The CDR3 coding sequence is TGTGCCACCAGTGATCCACAGGGGAAGGAAGCTTTCTTT.

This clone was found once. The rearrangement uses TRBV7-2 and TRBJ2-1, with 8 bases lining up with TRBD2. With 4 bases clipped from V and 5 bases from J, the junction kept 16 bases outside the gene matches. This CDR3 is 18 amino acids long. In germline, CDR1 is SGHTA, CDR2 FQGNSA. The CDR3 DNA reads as TGTGCCAGCAGCTCTTACGCCCTACGGGGGGGGCTTAACAATGAGCAGTTCTTC. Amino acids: CASSSYALRGGLNNEQFF.

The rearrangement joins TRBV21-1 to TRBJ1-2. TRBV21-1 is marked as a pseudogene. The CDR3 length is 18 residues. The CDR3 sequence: CASSKVAGYSRWDYGYTF. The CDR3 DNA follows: TGTGCCAGCAGCAAAGTAGCGGGGTATAGTCGGTGGGACTATGGCTACACCTTC.

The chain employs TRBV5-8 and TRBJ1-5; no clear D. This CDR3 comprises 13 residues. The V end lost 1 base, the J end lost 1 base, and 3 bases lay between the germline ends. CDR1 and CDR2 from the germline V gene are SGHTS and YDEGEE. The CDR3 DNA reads TGTGCCAGCAGCTTGAGCAGCAATCAGCCCCAGCATTTT. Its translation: CASSLSSNQPQHF.

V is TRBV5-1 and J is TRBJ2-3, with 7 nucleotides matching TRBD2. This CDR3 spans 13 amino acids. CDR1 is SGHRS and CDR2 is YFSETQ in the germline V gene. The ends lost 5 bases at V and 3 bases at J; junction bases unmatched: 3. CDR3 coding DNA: TGCGCCAGCAGTCAGCGGGGTACAGATACGCAGTATTTT. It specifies CASSQRGTDTQYF.

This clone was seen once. This CDR3 is CASSFRTGDYGYTF. Here the CDR3 DNA reads TGTGCCAGCAGCTTTAGGACAGGGGATTATGGCTACACCTTC. This chain links TRBV7-2 with TRBJ1-2, with TRBD1 identical over 9 bases. The germline gives CDR1 SGHTA, CDR2 FQGNSA. This CDR3 comprises 14 residues. V was pared by 3 bases and J by 5 bases, with 4 bases of the junction left unmatched.

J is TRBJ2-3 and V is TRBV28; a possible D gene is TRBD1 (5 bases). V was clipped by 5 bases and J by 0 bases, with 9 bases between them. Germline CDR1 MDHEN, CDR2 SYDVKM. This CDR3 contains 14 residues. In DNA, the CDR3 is TGTGCCAGCAGTCTCCCAGGGAGCACAGATACGCAGTATTTT. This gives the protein CASSLPGSTDTQYF.

This chain's CDR3 is CAISESQRLETQYF. DNA for the CDR3: TGTGCCATCAGTGAGTCGCAGAGACTGGAGACCCAGTACTTC. The V and J genes are TRBV10-3 and TRBJ2-5, with unresolved D. Germline CDR1 ENHRY, CDR2 SYGVKD. The CDR3 contains 14 residues. Deletions cut 0 bases from V and 5 bases from J, with 10 bases between.

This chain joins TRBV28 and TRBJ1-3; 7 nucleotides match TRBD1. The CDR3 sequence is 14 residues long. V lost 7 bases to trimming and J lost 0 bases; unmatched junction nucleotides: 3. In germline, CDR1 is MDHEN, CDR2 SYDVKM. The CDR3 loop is CASTNRGSGNTIYF. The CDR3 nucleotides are TGTGCCAGCACGAACAGGGGCTCTGGAAACACCATATATTTT.

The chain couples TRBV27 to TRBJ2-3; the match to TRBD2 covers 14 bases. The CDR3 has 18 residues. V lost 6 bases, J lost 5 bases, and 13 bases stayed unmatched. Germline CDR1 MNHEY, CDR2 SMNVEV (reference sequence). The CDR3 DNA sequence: TGTGCCAGCAGCCCCTGGGGGATGACTAGCGGGGGGGTAGATACGCAGTATTTT. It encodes CASSPWGMTSGGVDTQYF.

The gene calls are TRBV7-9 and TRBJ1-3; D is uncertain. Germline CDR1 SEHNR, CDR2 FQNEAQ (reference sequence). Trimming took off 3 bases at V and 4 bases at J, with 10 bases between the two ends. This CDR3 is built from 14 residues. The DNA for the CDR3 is TGTGCCAGCAGCTTGGCCGGGGAGGGAAACACCATATATTTT. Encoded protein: CASSLAGEGNTIYF.

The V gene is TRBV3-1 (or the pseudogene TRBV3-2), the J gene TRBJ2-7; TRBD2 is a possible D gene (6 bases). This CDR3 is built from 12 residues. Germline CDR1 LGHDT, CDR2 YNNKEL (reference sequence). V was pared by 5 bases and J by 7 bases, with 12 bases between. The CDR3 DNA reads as TGTGCCAGCAGCGGCGGAGGGAGGGAGCAGTACGTC. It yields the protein CASSGGGREQYV.

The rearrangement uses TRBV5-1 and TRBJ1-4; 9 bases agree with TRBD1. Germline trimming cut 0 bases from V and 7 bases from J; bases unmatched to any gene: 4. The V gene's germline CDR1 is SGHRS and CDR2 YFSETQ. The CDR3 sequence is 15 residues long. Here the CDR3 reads CASSLAGQGTEKLFF. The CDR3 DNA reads TGCGCCAGCAGCTTGGCGGGACAGGGAACTGAAAAACTGTTTTTT.

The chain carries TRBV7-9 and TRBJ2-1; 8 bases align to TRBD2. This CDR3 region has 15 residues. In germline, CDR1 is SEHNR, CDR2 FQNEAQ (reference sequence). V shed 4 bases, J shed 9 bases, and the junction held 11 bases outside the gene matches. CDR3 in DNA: TGTGCCAGCAGCTCCGGACTTAGCGGGGTGGGTGAGCAGTTCTTC. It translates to CASSSGLSGVGEQFF.

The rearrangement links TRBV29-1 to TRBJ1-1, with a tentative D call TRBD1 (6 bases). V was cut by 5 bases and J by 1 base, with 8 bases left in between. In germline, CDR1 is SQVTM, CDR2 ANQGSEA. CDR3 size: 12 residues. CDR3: CSVLGANTEAFF. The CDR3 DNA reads TGCAGCGTTCTGGGGGCGAACACTGAAGCTTTCTTT.

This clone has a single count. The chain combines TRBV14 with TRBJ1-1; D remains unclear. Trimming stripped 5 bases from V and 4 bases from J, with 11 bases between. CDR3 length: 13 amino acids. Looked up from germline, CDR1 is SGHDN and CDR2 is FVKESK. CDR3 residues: CASSSKRGTEAFF. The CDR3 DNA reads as TGTGCCAGCAGCTCCAAACGGGGCACTGAAGCTTTCTTT.

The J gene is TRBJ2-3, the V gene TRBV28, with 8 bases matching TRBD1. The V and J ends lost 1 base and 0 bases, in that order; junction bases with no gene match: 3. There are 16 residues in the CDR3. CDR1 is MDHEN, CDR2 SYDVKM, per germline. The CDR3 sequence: CASSLSGTGSTDTQYF. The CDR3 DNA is TGTGCCAGCAGTTTATCTGGGACAGGCAGCACAGATACGCAGTATTTT.

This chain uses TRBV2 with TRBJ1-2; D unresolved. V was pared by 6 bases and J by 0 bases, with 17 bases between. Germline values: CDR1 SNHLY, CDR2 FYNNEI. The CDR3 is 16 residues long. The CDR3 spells CASSPELGRPNYGYTF. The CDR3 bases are TGTGCCAGCAGCCCCGAATTGGGCAGGCCTAACTATGGCTACACCTTC.

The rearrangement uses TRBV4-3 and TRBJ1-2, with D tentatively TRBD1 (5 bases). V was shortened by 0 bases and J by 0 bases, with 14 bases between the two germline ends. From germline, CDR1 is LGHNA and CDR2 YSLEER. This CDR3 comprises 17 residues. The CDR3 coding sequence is TGCGCCAGCAGCCAAGATGTTCGGGGGTCATCTAACTATGGCTACACCTTC. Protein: CASSQDVRGSSNYGYTF.

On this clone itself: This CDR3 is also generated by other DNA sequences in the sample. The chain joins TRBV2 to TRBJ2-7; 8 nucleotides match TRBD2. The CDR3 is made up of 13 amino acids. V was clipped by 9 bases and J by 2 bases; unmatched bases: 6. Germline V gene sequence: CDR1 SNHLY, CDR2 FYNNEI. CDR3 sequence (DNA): TGTGCCAGTAGCGGGGAACTGCCCTACGAGCAGTACGTC. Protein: CASSGELPYEQYV.

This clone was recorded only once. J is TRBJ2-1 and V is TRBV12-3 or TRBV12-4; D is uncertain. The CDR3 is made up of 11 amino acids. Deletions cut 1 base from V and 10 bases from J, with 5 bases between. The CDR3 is CASSLDQEQFF. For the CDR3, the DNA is TGTGCCAGCAGTTTAGACCAGGAGCAGTTCTTC.

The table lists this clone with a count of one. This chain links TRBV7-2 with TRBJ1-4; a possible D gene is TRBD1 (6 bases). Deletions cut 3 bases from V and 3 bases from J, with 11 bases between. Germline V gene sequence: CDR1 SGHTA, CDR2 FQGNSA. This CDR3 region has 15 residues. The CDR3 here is CASSLVTGSNEKLFF. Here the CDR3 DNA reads TGTGCCAGCAGCTTGGTGACAGGTTCTAATGAAAAACTGTTTTTT.

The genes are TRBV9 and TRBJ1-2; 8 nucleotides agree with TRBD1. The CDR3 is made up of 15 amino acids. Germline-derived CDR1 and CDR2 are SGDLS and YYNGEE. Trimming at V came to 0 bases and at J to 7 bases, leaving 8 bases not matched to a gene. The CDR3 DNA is TGTGCCAGCAGCGTAGATGGACAGGGCCTAAGTGGCTACACCTTC. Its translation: CASSVDGQGLSGYTF.

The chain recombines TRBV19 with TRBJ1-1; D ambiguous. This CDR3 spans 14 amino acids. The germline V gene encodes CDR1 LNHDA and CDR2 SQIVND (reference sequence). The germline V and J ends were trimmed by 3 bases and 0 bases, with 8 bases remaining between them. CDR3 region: CASSMKEMNTEAFF. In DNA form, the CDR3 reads TGTGCCAGTAGTATGAAGGAGATGAACACTGAAGCTTTCTTT.

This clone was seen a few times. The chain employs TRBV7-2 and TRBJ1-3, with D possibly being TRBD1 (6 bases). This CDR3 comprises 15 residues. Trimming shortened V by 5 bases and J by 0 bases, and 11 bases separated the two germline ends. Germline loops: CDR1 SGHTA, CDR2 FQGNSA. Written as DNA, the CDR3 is TGTGCCAGCAGCAGCACAGGGACCTCTGGAAACACCATATATTTT. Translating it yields CASSSTGTSGNTIYF. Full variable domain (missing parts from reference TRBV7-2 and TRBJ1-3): GAGVSQSPSNKVTEKGKDVELRCDPISGHTALYWYRQSLGQGLEFLIYFQGNSAPDKSGLPSDRFSAERTGGSVSTLTIQRTQQEDSAVYLCASSSTGTSGNTIYFGEGSWLTVV.